Presented here are 9 T cell receptor beta chains from one specimen sequenced in a study of blood T cell repertoires in COVID-19. Repertoires were generated with immunoSEQ multiplex PCR, while TCRdb's copy carries only in-frame clones and drops some. The table lists 150,000 to 200,000 clones, 86% of them singletons. The source material was peripheral blood. These receptors were taken from a woman aged 55-70 years with COVID-19, enrolled during active disease.

V and J are TRBV29-1 and TRBJ1-2, with 9 nucleotides matching TRBD1. From germline, CDR1 is SQVTM and CDR2 ANQGSEA. The J segment lost 5 bases and the V segment lost 0 bases, leaving 7 bases of the junction unmatched. The CDR3 has 15 residues. The CDR3 bases are TGCAGCGTTGAAGATCGAGGGACAGGGAGGTATGGCTACACCTTC. Translation: CSVEDRGTGRYGYTF.

The table lists this clone with a count of one. The J gene is TRBJ2-1, the V gene TRBV18, with 14 bases aligning to TRBD2. V trimming: 4 bases; J trimming: 5 bases; junction bases outside the gene matches: 7. CDR1 is KGHSH and CDR2 is LQKENI in the germline V gene. This CDR3 contains 17 residues. CDR3 sequence: CASSRGTSGSQNNEQFF. CDR3 nucleotides: TGTGCCAGCTCACGAGGGACTAGCGGGAGCCAAAACAATGAGCAGTTCTTC.

The chain couples TRBV4-1 to TRBJ1-5; D is ambiguous. V dropped 2 bases and J dropped 0 bases, with 8 bases sitting between them. The CDR3 is 15 residues long. Germline loops: CDR1 MGHRA, CDR2 YSYEKL. CDR3 residues: CASSQQRGSNQPQHF. DNA of the CDR3: TGCGCCAGCAGCCAACAGCGAGGTAGCAATCAGCCCCAGCATTTT.

V usage is TRBV10-3 and J usage is TRBJ1-2; 8 bases line up with TRBD1. The V and J ends lost 6 bases and 4 bases, in that order; junction bases with no gene match: 7. Germline loops: CDR1 ENHRY, CDR2 SYGVKD. This CDR3 has 14 residues. CDR3 nucleotide sequence: TGTGCCATCAGCCGAGGGACAGGACTCTATGGCTACACCTTC. As protein: CAISRGTGLYGYTF.

The chain has TRBV5-1 and TRBJ2-1, with 7 bases aligning to TRBD2. There are 14 residues in the CDR3. The J segment lost 3 bases and the V segment lost 3 bases, leaving 3 bases of the junction unmatched. Germline V gene sequence: CDR1 SGHRS, CDR2 YFSETQ. In DNA, the CDR3 is TGCGCCAGCAGCTCAGCGGGAAACTACAATGAGCAGTTCTTC. Protein product: CASSSAGNYNEQFF.

This chain links TRBV5-3 with TRBJ2-5, with 12 bases aligning to TRBD1. TRBV5-3 is an ORF for which the function is uncertain. The CDR3 length is 15 residues. V was clipped by 4 bases and J by 2 bases; unmatched bases: 3. Here the CDR3 DNA reads TGTGCCAGAAGCCGGGACAGGGGGCCTCAAGAGACCCAGTACTTC. Residues: CARSRDRGPQETQYF.

This sequence joins TRBV7-9 and TRBJ1-2; no clear D gene. Trimming shortened V by 1 base and J by 5 bases, and 14 bases separated the two germline ends. Germline CDR1 reads SEHNR; CDR2 reads FQNEAQ (reference sequence). This CDR3 contains 15 residues. The CDR3 loop is CASSLGLGQLYGYTF. The CDR3 region has the DNA TGTGCCAGCAGCTTAGGGCTGGGCCAGTTGTATGGCTACACCTTC.

Only one count was recorded for this clone. The CDR3 nucleotides read TGTGCCAGCAGTCAAATGGAAGGACAGTCCTACGAGCAGTACTTC. This encodes CASSQMEGQSYEQYF. V gene TRBV7-2 combines with J gene TRBJ2-7; D possibly corresponds to TRBD1 (6 bases). The CDR3 has 15 amino acids. CDR1 and CDR2 from the germline V gene are SGHTA and FQGNSA. The V end lost 6 bases, the J end lost 1 base, and 16 bases lay between the germline ends. Together with reference TRBV7-2 and TRBJ2-7, the CDR3 gives the full variable domain: GAGVSQSPSNKVTEKGKDVELRCDPISGHTALYWYRQSLGQGLEFLIYFQGNSAPDKSGLPSDRFSAERTGGSVSTLTIQRTQQEDSAVYLCASSQMEGQSYEQYFGPGTRLTVT.

The V gene is TRBV4-1, the J gene TRBJ2-1; 7 nucleotides match TRBD1. From germline, CDR1 is MGHRA and CDR2 YSYEKL. Trimming removed 0 bases from V and 4 bases from J; junction bases left unmatched: 6. CDR3 length: 16 amino acids. CDR3 protein: CASSQEATGIYNEQFF. The CDR3 DNA reads TGCGCCAGCAGCCAAGAGGCGACAGGGATATACAATGAGCAGTTCTTC.